One sample yielded the 12 T cell receptor beta chains listed below, sequenced in a study of cytomegalovirus exposure and HLA in healthy donors. Repertoires were generated with immunoSEQ multiplex PCR, while TCRdb's copy carries only in-frame clones and drops some. The table has 150,000 to 200,000 clones, 86% seen once. The sequencing input was PBMCs. The origin of the receptors is a man aged 25 to 45 in good health and CMV-seropositive.

Here the CDR3 reads CASSYQYYEQYF. CDR3 DNA: TGTGCCAGCAGTTACCAATACTACGAGCAGTACTTC. V usage is TRBV6-7 and J usage is TRBJ2-7; D gene ambiguous. TRBV6-7 is an open reading frame whose function is uncertain. Trimming took off 2 bases at V and 3 bases at J, with 5 bases between the two ends. The CDR3 sequence is 12 residues long.

The genes are TRBV2 and TRBJ1-2; no clear D. This CDR3 spans 15 amino acids. Trimming shortened V by 1 base and J by 1 base, and 10 bases separated the two germline ends. Germline CDR1 reads SNHLY; CDR2 reads FYNNEI. The CDR3 DNA is TGTGCCAGCAGTGAAGGGAACAGTTTTAACTATGGCTACACCTTC. Translation: CASSEGNSFNYGYTF.

The chain employs TRBV7-9 and TRBJ1-2; possibly TRBD1 for D (5 bases). Per germline, CDR1 SEHNR and CDR2 FQNEAQ (reference sequence). Deletions cut 3 bases from V and 4 bases from J, with 15 bases between. The CDR3 runs 15 residues. CDR3 amino acids: CASSFNPPGSYGYTF. The DNA of the CDR3 is TGTGCCAGCAGCTTCAACCCACCAGGGAGCTATGGCTACACCTTC.

This clone has ten or more counts. J is TRBJ1-2 and V is TRBV14, with no clear D. Germline V gene lookup returns CDR1 SGHDN and CDR2 FVKESK. The CDR3 consists of 13 residues. The V and J ends lost 1 base and 5 bases respectively, with 8 bases between them. The CDR3 nucleotides are TGTGCCAGCAGCCAAGCTAGGTCGTATGGCTACACCTTC. Translated: CASSQARSYGYTF.

The chain uses TRBV7-3 and TRBJ2-4, with D perhaps matching TRBD2 (5 bases). Germline CDR1 reads SGHTA; CDR2 reads FQGTGA. Trimming left V 0 bases short and J 9 bases short, with 18 bases between. The CDR3 length is 16 residues. This chain's CDR3 is CASSLTGTPTGSIQYF. CDR3 nucleotides: TGTGCCAGCAGCTTAACGGGTACCCCAACGGGAAGCATTCAGTACTTC.

The chain has TRBV2 and TRBJ2-1; the match to TRBD1 covers 11 bases. After removal of 6 bases from V and 2 bases from J, the junction contained 3 bases not matched to a gene. The CDR3 is made up of 15 amino acids. Germline assignment: CDR1 SNHLY and CDR2 FYNNEI. CDR3 in amino acids: CASSRTGGTYNEQFF. The CDR3, as DNA: TGTGCCAGCAGCCGGACAGGGGGCACCTACAATGAGCAGTTCTTC.

This clone was found a few times. The CDR3 region has the DNA TGTGCCAGCAGCTTAGGACTAGCGGCTAGCACAGATACGCAGTATTTT. Translation gives CASSLGLAASTDTQYF. The chain is built from TRBV11-3 and TRBJ2-3, with 9 bases identical to TRBD2. There are 16 residues in the CDR3. Losses at the gene ends were 1 base for V and 0 bases for J; bases not matched to a gene: 2. Germline V gene sequence: CDR1 SGHNT, CDR2 YENEEA.

This chain joins TRBV5-6 and TRBJ1-2, with 7 positions matching TRBD1. The J segment lost 5 bases and the V segment lost 4 bases, leaving 5 bases of the junction unmatched. CDR1 SGHDT and CDR2 YYEEEE come from the germline V gene. CDR3 length: 13 amino acids. CDR3 in DNA: TGTGCCAGCAGCAAAGACAGGGAATATGGCTACACCTTC. It yields the protein CASSKDREYGYTF.

V gene TRBV5-1 combines with J gene TRBJ2-1; D remains unclear. Per germline, CDR1 SGHRS and CDR2 YFSETQ. The CDR3 has 16 amino acids. Between the trimmed V and J ends, which lost 0 bases and 2 bases, there was a span of 12 bases. CDR3 protein: CASSLVVRVTYNEQFF. Here the CDR3 DNA reads TGCGCCAGCAGCTTGGTGGTCCGGGTCACCTACAATGAGCAGTTCTTC.

The chain employs TRBV7-3 and TRBJ2-1; no reliable D call. V dropped 2 bases and J dropped 0 bases, with 8 bases sitting between them. Germline CDR1 SGHTA, CDR2 FQGTGA. The CDR3 extends over 15 amino acids. The CDR3 DNA sequence: TGTGCCAGCAGCTTACAGCTTTCCTCCTACAATGAGCAGTTCTTC. This encodes CASSLQLSSYNEQFF.

The genes are TRBV6-1 and TRBJ1-1; D gene uncertain. Per germline, CDR1 MNHNS and CDR2 SASEGT. There are 10 residues in the CDR3. Trimming removed 6 bases from V and 10 bases from J, with 9 bases in between. CDR3 nucleotide sequence: TGTGCCAGCAGCGTGGTAGGAGCTTTCTTT. This sequence encodes CASSVVGAFF.

V and J are TRBV27 and TRBJ2-7, with 8 nucleotides matching TRBD2. The CDR3 is 15 residues long. With 3 bases clipped from V and 2 bases from J, the junction kept 6 bases outside the gene matches. Germline lookup yields CDR1 MNHEY and CDR2 SMNVEV (reference sequence). The CDR3 here is CASSFGGGSAYEQYF. For the CDR3, the DNA is TGTGCCAGCAGTTTCGGGGGGGGCTCTGCCTACGAGCAGTACTTC.